This TCR beta chain was sequenced for a study of T cell clonality in common variable immunodeficiency. In this sample, this clone turned up many times. The sequence runs out 3 residues before the end of the CDR3; the remainder is reconstructed from the germline J gene. This CDR3 is 16 amino acids long. J gave up 6 bases and V 0 bases, and 6 bases lay outside the gene matches. Looked up from germline, CDR1 is SGHNT and CDR2 is YYREEE (reference sequence). Using immunoSEQ multiplex PCR, the repertoire was profiled, and TCRdb retains in-frame clones only, with some absent. This sample includes about 52,000 clones with no singletons; its ten biggest clones take up under 2%.

Material for sequencing was peripheral blood mononuclear cells. The clonotype was recovered from a person between 18 and 69 years old in good health. The V call is TRBV5-4, the J call TRBJ2-3; TRBD2 agrees at 11 bases. CDR3 residues: CASSLAASGRFDTQYF. The sequenced CDR3 bases are TGTGCCAGCAGCTTGGCGGCTAGCGGGAGGTTTGATACG.